The 24 T cell receptor beta chains in this list originate from one sample, sequenced in a study of glioma-infiltrating T cells. TCR alpha and beta CDR3 regions were amplified from RNA using iRepertoire nested multiplex PCR. TCRdb used MiXCR to reprocess the multiplex PCR reads, holding one entry per CDR3 protein. Of under 200,000 distinct CDR3 sequences detected, roughly 45% appear once; the ten largest clones hold 5% to 5.5%. Sequencing was carried out using glioma tissue, nonneoplastic brain tissue, or PBMCs (not recorded which). These receptors all stem from a human donor with low-grade glioma or glioblastoma, undergoing nonglioma brain surgery, or in good health (not recorded which).

This clonotype was picked up many times. V and J are TRBV3-1 and TRBJ1-1, with a possible D match to TRBD1 (5 bases). V was clipped by 0 bases and J by 6 bases, with 14 bases between them. The germline CDR1 and CDR2 sequences are LGHDT and YNNKEL (reference sequence). The CDR3 spans 15 residues. CDR3 DNA sequence: TGTGCCAGCAGCCAAGATCAAAGGGGATCGGCTGAAGCTTTCTTT. Translated, it gives CASSQDQRGSAEAFF.

This clonotype was seen many times. This chain connects TRBV28 to TRBJ2-2; no clear D. The germline V gene encodes CDR1 MDHEN and CDR2 SYDVKM. CDR3 length equals 15 residues. V lost 7 bases and J 4 bases, leaving 16 bases between the germline ends. The CDR3 sequence: CASKFSGFGTGELFF. For the CDR3, the DNA is TGTGCCAGCAAGTTTTCGGGCTTTGGCACCGGGGAGCTGTTTTTT.

This clonotype was recorded many times. V gene TRBV24-1 combines with J gene TRBJ2-1, with TRBD2 matching over 9 bases. Germline V gene sequence: CDR1 KGHDR, CDR2 SFDVKD. The V and J ends lost 5 bases and 0 bases, in that order; junction bases with no gene match: 10. The CDR3 sequence is 18 residues long. CDR3 nucleotide sequence: TGTGCCACCAGTGCCTCATTAGCGGGAGCGAGCTCCTACAATGAGCAGTTCTTC. It codes for CATSASLAGASSYNEQFF.

The count of this clonotype is one. A much larger clone differs from this one at a single base, so this may be a read error. The J gene is TRBJ1-1, the V gene TRBV15, with TRBD1 as a possible D gene (5 bases). This CDR3 has 15 amino acids. CDR1 is LNHNV, CDR2 YYDKDF, per germline (reference sequence). Here the CDR3 reads CAASAPGVLNTEAFF. The CDR3 DNA is TGTGCCGCCAGCGCCCCGGGGGTCTTGAACACTGAAGCTTTCTTT. Looking up the rest from reference TRBV15 and TRBJ1-1 gives the full variable domain: DAMVIQNPRYQVTQFGKPVTLSCSQTLNHNVMYWYQQKSSQAPKLLFHYYDKDFNNEADTPDNFQSRRPNTSFCFLDIRSPGLGDTAMYLCAASAPGVLNTEAFFGQGTRLTVV.

This clonotype turned up a few times. CDR3 loop: CSVRTGSYEQYF. As DNA, the CDR3 is TGCAGCGTTCGGACAGGGTCCTACGAGCAGTACTTC. The chain couples TRBV29-1 to TRBJ2-7, with TRBD1 identical over 8 bases. V trimming: 5 bases; J trimming: 1 base; junction bases outside the gene matches: 1. This CDR3 region has 12 residues. Germline V gives CDR1 SQVTM, CDR2 ANQGSEA.

As to this clonotype: A much larger clone sits a single nucleotide away, making a read error possible. The chain links TRBV6-2 or TRBV6-3 to TRBJ1-1; no firm D call. The CDR3 totals 16 residues. Germline V gene lookup returns CDR1 MNHEY and CDR2 SVGEGT. CDR3 DNA: TGTGCCATCAGTGAGTCCTCAGGACTCATGAACACTGAAGATTTCTTT. Protein sequence: CAISESSGLMNTEDFF.

This clonotype was recorded at least ten times. The chain carries TRBV6-1 and TRBJ2-3, with D hard to call. Trimming left V 4 bases short and J 6 bases short, with 8 bases between. The germline V gene has CDR1 MNHNS and CDR2 SASEGT. The CDR3 totals 12 residues. The DNA of the CDR3 is TGTGCCAGCAGTGCCGTCGGGGATACGCAGTATTTT. Amino acid sequence: CASSAVGDTQYF.

This clonotype was detected many times. The rearrangement links TRBV2 to TRBJ2-3, with D perhaps TRBD1 (6 bases). This CDR3 region has 15 residues. Trimming cost V 4 bases and J 0 bases, with 11 bases left between them. The V gene's germline CDR1 is SNHLY and CDR2 FYNNEI. The CDR3 DNA follows: TGTGCCAGCAGTGGTGGGACAACGAGCACAGATACGCAGTATTTT. Protein: CASSGGTTSTDTQYF.

This rearrangement joins TRBV19 to TRBJ1-4; unclear D gene. V was cut by 5 bases and J by 8 bases, with 15 bases left in between. The germline CDR1 and CDR2 sequences are LNHDA and SQIVND (reference sequence). The CDR3 covers 14 residues. The CDR3 DNA follows: TGTGCCAGTAGTCCAGGCGCAGGCCGAGAAAAACTGTTTTTT. Protein product: CASSPGAGREKLFF.

This clonotype was counted at least ten times. This chain links TRBV24-1 with TRBJ1-1, with D possibly TRBD1 on 6 matching bases. The ends were cut back, 4 bases at V and 10 bases at J, with 21 bases in the middle. In germline, CDR1 is KGHDR, CDR2 SFDVKD. The CDR3 consists of 15 residues. The CDR3 DNA follows: TGTGCCACCAGTGACCGGAAAAACAGGGAAGAGGGAGCTTTCTTT. This sequence encodes CATSDRKNREEGAFF.

This clonotype was seen ten or more times. V and J are TRBV20-1 and TRBJ1-5; 10 positions match TRBD1. This CDR3 contains 14 residues. J gave up 6 bases and V 5 bases, and 7 bases lay outside the gene matches. The germline V gene has CDR1 DFQATT and CDR2 SNEGSKA (reference sequence). The CDR3 is CSAGRDRGSQPQHF. The CDR3 bases are TGCAGTGCTGGCCGGGACAGGGGAAGTCAGCCCCAGCATTTT.

Ten or more counts support this clonotype. This chain connects TRBV7-9 to TRBJ1-2; D is unresolved. The V gene's germline CDR1 is SEHNR and CDR2 FQNEAQ (reference sequence). The CDR3 extends over 12 amino acids. Trimming stripped 5 bases from V and 3 bases from J, with 7 bases between. The CDR3 DNA sequence: TGTGCCAGCAGCAACCGGGACTATGGCTACACCTTC. This sequence encodes CASSNRDYGYTF.

In the case of this clonotype: With a much larger clone just one base away, this may be a read error. The CDR3: CASSPEGLGYDF. In DNA, the CDR3 is TGTGCCAGCAGTCCTGAAGGACTGGGCTATGACTTC. This chain connects TRBV28 to TRBJ2-7, with D perhaps matching TRBD2 (5 bases). Germline loops: CDR1 MDHEN, CDR2 SYDVKM. This CDR3 is built from 12 residues.

As for this clonotype: A clone one base away is much larger, so this may be a read error. The chain has TRBV6-4 and TRBJ2-3; D may be TRBD1 (5 bases). Germline CDR1 is MRHNA and CDR2 is SNTAGT. The CDR3 sequence is 16 residues long. This CDR3 reads CATSDMTVPRCDTQYF. The DNA of the CDR3 is TGTGCCACCAGTGACATGACAGTCCCTCGATGTGATACGCAGTATTTT.

This clonotype was seen repeatedly, ten times or more. The genes are TRBV2 and TRBJ1-5; 8 nucleotides align to TRBD1. Germline V CDR1 and CDR2: SNHLY, FYNNEI. This CDR3 is 15 amino acids long. Unmatched junction bases numbered 13, after V lost 9 bases and J lost 6 bases. This CDR3 is CASRQGKIYSQPQHF. As DNA, the CDR3 is TGTGCCAGTCGACAGGGGAAGATCTACAGTCAGCCCCAGCATTTT.

In its sample, this clonotype was seen many times. The rearrangement joins TRBV20-1 to TRBJ1-4; a possible D gene is TRBD1 (5 bases). The CDR3 contains 12 residues. The germline V gene has CDR1 DFQATT and CDR2 SNEGSKA (reference sequence). Trimming left V 3 bases short and J 8 bases short, with 10 bases between. The CDR3 DNA reads TGCAGTGCTAGCGGAGGGACCGAAAAACTGTTTTTT. The encoded protein is CSASGGTEKLFF.

A note on this clonotype: A much larger clone sits a single nucleotide away, making a read error possible. The chain joins TRBV20-1 to TRBJ2-2; D not certain. V was shortened by 6 bases and J by 2 bases, with 10 bases between the two germline ends. CDR3 length: 13 residues. Per germline, CDR1 DFQATT and CDR2 SNEGSKA (reference sequence). The CDR3 here is CSATSPNTGELFF. CDR3 bases: TGCAGTGCAACCAGTCCCAACACCGGGGAGCTGTTTTTT.

About this clonotype: The junction shows a germline mismatch at one end, possibly a read error. The chain is built from TRBV27 and TRBJ2-7; 8 positions match TRBD1. Germline V gene lookup returns CDR1 MNHEY and CDR2 SMNVEV (reference sequence). The length of the CDR3 is 15 residues. CDR3 sequence: CASSLSNRGWYDQYF. CDR3 DNA sequence: TGTGCCAGCAGTTTATCAAACAGGGGGTGGTACGATCAGTACTTC.

Remarks on this clonotype: This sequence may be a read error, since a much larger clone differs from it by one base. This chain uses TRBV6-1 with TRBJ2-2; the match to TRBD1 covers 9 bases. The germline gives CDR1 MNHNS, CDR2 SASEGT. The CDR3 has 17 amino acids. CDR3 nucleotides: TGTGCCAGCAGTGCGTTACAGGGGGCGGGAAACACCTGGGAGCTGTTTTTT. Translated, it gives CASSALQGAGNTWELFF.

The chain links TRBV6-2 or TRBV6-3 to TRBJ1-1; D unresolved. Trimming left V 4 bases short and J 13 bases short, with 10 bases between. CDR3 size: 10 residues. Germline lookup yields CDR1 MNHEY and CDR2 SVGEGT. For the CDR3, the DNA is TGTGCCAGCAGTTTAGTTGGAGATTTCTTT. Protein sequence: CASSLVGDFF.

To note about this clonotype: At one end the junction does not follow the germline gene, possibly because of a read error. The chain links TRBV6-6 to TRBJ1-1; D remains unclear. The CDR3 runs to 13 residues. The germline V gene encodes CDR1 MNHNY and CDR2 SVGAGI (reference sequence). The DNA for the CDR3 is TGTGCCAGCAGTTATCGGTTGAAGACTGAAGCTTTATTT. This codes for CASSYRLKTEALF.

A few counts support this clonotype. J is TRBJ1-1 and V is TRBV7-9, with 9 bases fitting TRBD1. Germline values: CDR1 SEHNR, CDR2 FQNEAQ (reference sequence). V shed 7 bases and J 1 base; nucleotides not matched to a gene: 10. There are 16 residues in the CDR3. CDR3: CASTLPDRGENTEAFF. CDR3 in DNA: TGTGCCAGCACCCTACCGGACAGGGGCGAGAACACTGAAGCTTTCTTT.

The V and J genes are TRBV18 and TRBJ1-1, with D hard to call. This CDR3 comprises 14 residues. Germline CDR1 is KGHSH and CDR2 is LQKENI. The V end lost 4 bases, the J end lost 6 bases, and 15 bases lay between the germline ends. This CDR3 reads CASSHAGLGPEAFF. In DNA form, the CDR3 reads TGTGCCAGCTCACATGCGGGCCTGGGCCCTGAAGCTTTCTTT.

A remark on this clonotype: A much bigger clone sits one base away, suggesting this may be a read error. Because it lacks the conserved phenylalanine or tryptophan at the end, this CDR3 is likely a read error. The chain employs TRBV3-1 and TRBJ1-1, with 7 bases that match TRBD1. The J segment lost 7 bases and the V segment lost 4 bases, leaving 6 bases of the junction unmatched. Germline-derived CDR1 and CDR2 are LGHDT and YNNKEL (reference sequence). CDR3 length: 13 residues. The CDR3 DNA follows: TGTGCCAGCAGCCTCACAGGGGTTAATGAAGCTTTCCTT. Translated: CASSLTGVNEAFL.